A selection of T cell receptor beta chains follows, all from one sample in a study of cytomegalovirus exposure and HLA in healthy donors. Profiling relied on immunoSEQ multiplex PCR, and the TCRdb table lists in-frame clones only, not all of them. This sample's table has about 190,000 clones. Sequenced input: PBMCs. Receptor source: a woman between 25 and 40 years old in good health and CMV-seropositive. The CDR3 runs from the conserved cysteine through the conserved F or W. D genes are given only for firm matches.

D gene	J gene	CDR3 length	V gene	CDR3 DNA	CDR3 protein
-	TRBJ2-7	14	TRBV5-1	TGCGCCAGCAGCTTGGTAGGGGGCTCCTACGAGCAGTACTTC	CASSLVGGSYEQYF
-	TRBJ1-1	14	TRBV18	TGTGCCAGCTCACCAGACCCGGGGATGACTGAAGCTTTCTTT	CASSPDPGMTEAFF
-	TRBJ1-1	14	TRBV7-2	TGTGCCAGCAGCCGCGGGCACTCGAACACTGAAGCTTTCTTT	CASSRGHSNTEAFF
-	TRBJ2-7	11	TRBV4-1	TGCGCCAGCAGCCAAGCTAACGAGCAGTACTTC	CASSQANEQYF
-	TRBJ2-3	14	TRBV29-1	TGCAGCGTTGACCCCGCGGAAGTCCCAGATACGCAGTATTTT	CSVDPAEVPDTQYF
TRBD2	TRBJ2-3	17	TRBV7-6	TGTGCCAGCAGCTTAGTTGCCCTAGCGGGGGGGACAGATACGCAGTATTTT	CASSLVALAGGTDTQYF
TRBD2	TRBJ2-5	17	TRBV2	TGTGCCGGCCAGCATCTTCTATGGCGGGGGGGAGAAGAGACCCAGTACTTC	CAGQHLLWRGGEETQYF
TRBD2	TRBJ2-2	18	TRBV28	TGTGCCAGCAGTAGAATTAGGACTAGCGGGGCGAACACCGGGGAGCTGTTTTTT	CASSRIRTSGANTGELFF
TRBD2	TRBJ2-2	17	TRBV19	TGTGCCAGTAGTCCCGGACTAGCGGGGGTCCTCGGCGGGGAGCTGTTTTTT	CASSPGLAGVLGGELFF
-	TRBJ2-7	15	TRBV18	TGTGCCAGCTCTCCTCTTAGCGGTACCGCCTACGAGCAGTACTTC	CASSPLSGTAYEQYF
TRBD2	TRBJ2-7	14	TRBV5-1	TGCGCCAGCAGCTTAGGACGGGAGGTCGACGAGCGGTACTTC	CASSLGREVDERYF
TRBD1	TRBJ1-1	14	TRBV13	TGTGCCAGCAGCTTCAGGACAGGGGTAGGTGAAGCTTTCTTT	CASSFRTGVGEAFF
-	TRBJ2-3	15	TRBV27	TGTGCCAGCAGCCCGGGACTCCCCCGCACAGATACGCAGTATTTT	CASSPGLPRTDTQYF
TRBD2	TRBJ2-1	16	TRBV27	TGTGCCAGCAGCCCCTGGCTAGCGGGGATCTACAATGAGCAGTTCTTC	CASSPWLAGIYNEQFF
-	TRBJ1-1	15	TRBV5-1	TGCGCCAGCAGCTTGGAGTGGGGGGGGAACACTGAAGCTTTCTTT	CASSLEWGGNTEAFF
TRBD1	TRBJ2-2	14	TRBV7-7	TGTGCCAGCAGCTTAAGGACAGGGGCCGGGGAGCTGTTTTTT	CASSLRTGAGELFF
-	TRBJ1-5	11	TRBV6-1	TGTGCCACCAATGTCAATCAGCCCCAGCATTTT	CATNVNQPQHF
TRBD1	TRBJ2-7	13	TRBV4-1	TGCGCCAGCAGCCCCCGAGGGGGCAACGAGCAGTACTTC	CASSPRGGNEQYF
-	TRBJ1-1	15	TRBV7-2	TGTGCCAGCAGCTTATCAGGGACAATGAGCACTGAAGCTTTCTTT	CASSLSGTMSTEAFF
-	TRBJ1-2	13	TRBV29-1	TGCAGCGTTGGATCCACGACAGGTTTGGGCTACACCTTC	CSVGSTTGLGYTF
-	TRBJ1-2	13	TRBV14	TGTGCCAGCAGCCAACCTCGAGGGGGAGGCTACACCTTC	CASSQPRGGGYTF
-	TRBJ2-5	16	TRBV7-6	TGTGCCAGCAGCCAGGCGGGCCTTAGCGGCCAAGAGACCCAGTACTTC	CASSQAGLSGQETQYF
-	TRBJ1-2	12	TRBV27	TGTGCCAGCAGTTTAGGGGGGAATGGCTACACCTTC	CASSLGGNGYTF